This T cell receptor beta chain was sequenced for a study of blood T cell repertoires in COVID-19. For the study at large: PBMCs, B-cell-depleted T cells, or T cells were the source of the cDNA or gDNA that made up the material.

What the recovered Cohort 3 donors had was two negative PCRs, clearance, or symptom resolution. Clones were sequenced by immunoSEQ multiplex PCR, and TCRdb holds only the in-frame ones, with some missing. The sample has more than 300,000 clones, 80% to 90% seen once. This CDR3 contains 17 residues. With V trimmed by 2 bases and J by 2 bases, 7 bases remained unmatched. Germline V gene data show CDR1 as SGHAT and CDR2 as FQNNGV. This chain connects TRBV11-2 to TRBJ2-3, with 10 bases matching TRBD2. The sequenced sample consisted of PBMCs or T cells enriched from blood (not recorded which). This receptor was identified in a young man who had recovered from COVID-19. The CDR3 protein is CASSLPSGSYATDTQYF. CDR3 bases: TGTGCCAGCAGCTTACCTAGCGGGAGTTATGCCACAGATACGCAGTATTTT.